One and the same sample provided the 17 T cell receptor beta chains below, sequenced in a study of blood T cell repertoires in COVID-19. Sequencing used immunoSEQ multiplex PCR; TCRdb keeps in-frame clones, though not all of them. The data contain roughly 150,000 clones, about four fifths of them singletons. Sequencing input: peripheral blood. These receptors were taken from an elderly woman with acute or convalescent COVID-19.

This chain uses TRBV19 with TRBJ2-3, with TRBD1 identical over 9 bases. The CDR3 is made up of 16 amino acids. Unmatched junction bases numbered 5, after V lost 4 bases and J lost 0 bases. Germline lookup yields CDR1 LNHDA and CDR2 SQIVND (reference sequence). The CDR3 DNA reads TGTGCCAGTAGTAACACAGGGGGCTGGAGCACAGATACGCAGTATTTT. As protein: CASSNTGGWSTDTQYF.

This chain joins TRBV18 and TRBJ2-7; TRBD1 might be the D (8 bases). V was cut by 5 bases and J by 0 bases, with 14 bases left in between. The CDR3 covers 15 residues. Per germline, CDR1 KGHSH and CDR2 LQKENI. The CDR3 DNA reads TGTGCCAGCTCAACAGGGGGGGCCTACTCCTACGAGCAGTACTTC. Translating it yields CASSTGGAYSYEQYF.

This clone was seen a single time. V gene TRBV14 combines with J gene TRBJ1-2; a possible D gene is TRBD1 (5 bases). The CDR3 covers 14 residues. Germline values: CDR1 SGHDN, CDR2 FVKESK. Trimming cost V 0 bases and J 4 bases, with 9 bases left between them. CDR3 residues: CASSQDQGFYGYTF. CDR3 nucleotide sequence: TGTGCCAGCAGCCAAGATCAGGGCTTCTATGGCTACACCTTC.

There are a few counts of this clone. The chain recombines TRBV5-6 with TRBJ2-6; no clear D gene. Germline CDR1 SGHDT, CDR2 YYEEEE. V shed 4 bases and J shed 4 bases, with 12 bases lying between them. The CDR3 sequence is 15 residues long. The chain's CDR3 is CASSQTSTGANVLTF. The CDR3 coding sequence is TGTGCCAGCAGCCAGACAAGCACCGGGGCCAACGTCCTGACTTTC.

V usage is TRBV3-1 (or the pseudogene TRBV3-2) and J usage is TRBJ2-7; D is uncertain. The CDR3 is 15 amino acids. Germline CDR1 reads LGHDT; CDR2 reads YNNKEL (reference sequence). Trimming pared 4 bases from V and 1 base from J, leaving 14 bases between. Here the CDR3 DNA reads TGTGCCAGCAGCCGGAGAGTAGACTTATCCTACGAGCAGTACTTC. Translation gives CASSRRVDLSYEQYF.

The chain links TRBV6-1 to TRBJ2-7; 9 bases are a match to TRBD2. Germline lookup yields CDR1 MNHNS and CDR2 SASEGT. The V segment lost 3 bases and the J segment 1 base; nucleotides outside the gene matches: 13. The CDR3 contains 18 residues. The CDR3 spells CASSDFGAGGLSSYEQYF. The CDR3, as DNA: TGTGCCAGCAGTGATTTCGGAGCGGGGGGCCTCTCGTCCTACGAGCAGTACTTC.

The chain links TRBV11-3 to TRBJ2-3; TRBD2 matches 7 bases. The CDR3 contains 15 residues. V dropped 5 bases and J dropped 2; count of bases not matched to a gene: 7. Germline CDR1 is SGHNT and CDR2 is YENEEA. The CDR3 DNA sequence: TGTGCCAGCAGCCGTAGCGGGCAGAACACAGATACGCAGTATTTT. Translation: CASSRSGQNTDTQYF. Full variable domain (remainder filled in from reference TRBV11-3 and TRBJ2-3): EAGVVQSPRYKIIEKKQPVAFWCNPISGHNTLYWYLQNLGQGPELLIRYENEEAVDDSQLPKDRFSAERLKGVDSTLKIQPAELGDSAVYLCASSRSGQNTDTQYFGPGTRLTVL.

This clone was seen a single time. This chain joins TRBV29-1 and TRBJ2-3; TRBD2 agrees at 9 bases. The CDR3 covers 18 residues. Germline V gene lookup returns CDR1 SQVTM and CDR2 ANQGSEA. The junction had 19 bases not matched to a gene; V was cut back by 6 bases and J by 3 bases. The CDR3 sequence: CSVAMGGLAPRGTDTQYF. The DNA of the CDR3 is TGCAGCGTCGCGATGGGGGGACTAGCCCCCCGTGGGACAGATACGCAGTATTTT.

V is TRBV29-1 and J is TRBJ2-7; 8 nucleotides agree with TRBD2. The CDR3 is made up of 12 amino acids. From germline, CDR1 is SQVTM and CDR2 ANQGSEA. V lost 2 bases and J lost 7; bases outside the gene matches: 4. CDR3 loop: CSVEPGGNEQYF. The CDR3 DNA sequence: TGCAGCGTTGAACCGGGGGGGAATGAGCAGTACTTC.

The chain couples TRBV27 to TRBJ1-6; D call uncertain. Trimming removed 0 bases from V and 7 bases from J, with 10 bases in between. Germline-derived CDR1 and CDR2 are MNHEY and SMNVEV (reference sequence). The CDR3 covers 15 residues. The CDR3 coding sequence is TGTGCCAGCAGTTTATCGACTGGATCCAATTCACCCCTCCACTTT. Its protein is CASSLSTGSNSPLHF.

This chain connects TRBV7-9 to TRBJ1-4; 8 bases match TRBD1. Germline V gives CDR1 SEHNR, CDR2 FQNEAQ (reference sequence). The CDR3 runs 12 residues. The ends lost 5 bases at V and 11 bases at J; junction bases unmatched: 4. CDR3 sequence: CASSMDREKLFF. For the CDR3, the DNA is TGTGCCAGCAGCATGGACAGGGAGAAACTGTTTTTT. Combining the CDR3 with reference TRBV7-9 and TRBJ1-4 gives the whole variable domain DTGVSQNPRHKITKRGQNVTFRCDPISEHNRLYWYRQTLGQGPEFLTYFQNEAQLEKSRLLSDRFSAERPKGSFSTLEIQRTEQGDSAMYLCASSMDREKLFFGSGTQLSVL.

This clone was picked up one time. The CDR3, as DNA: TGTGCCAGCAGCTTAGCGGTGACAGTCAGTTCGAGTCCCTACGAGCAGTACTTC. Encoded protein: CASSLAVTVSSSPYEQYF. The genes are TRBV7-2 and TRBJ2-7; D possibly corresponds to TRBD1 (5 bases). Germline V CDR1 and CDR2: SGHTA, FQGNSA. The CDR3 is 18 amino acids. V was pared by 0 bases and J by 2 bases, with 20 bases between.

The chain carries TRBV12-5 and TRBJ2-7; tentative D call: TRBD1 (7 bases). CDR1 and CDR2 from the germline V gene are LGHNT and FRNRAP. The CDR3 is made up of 12 amino acids. V was shortened by 6 bases and J by 6 bases, with 12 bases between the two germline ends. CDR3 protein: CASGGTAGEQYF. DNA of the CDR3: TGTGCTAGTGGCGGGACAGCGGGCGAGCAGTACTTC.

This clone was found once. This rearrangement joins TRBV7-8 to TRBJ2-7; 10 nucleotides line up with TRBD2. The length of the CDR3 is 18 residues. CDR1 and CDR2 from the germline V gene are SGHVS and FQNEAQ. V lost 0 bases, J lost 5 bases, and 13 bases stayed unmatched. For the CDR3, the DNA is TGTGCCAGCAGCTTAGCCTCAGGTGGAACTAGCGGGGCACACGAGCAGTACTTC. Protein product: CASSLASGGTSGAHEQYF.

This clone showed up just a few times. The chain combines TRBV4-3 with TRBJ1-6; a weak D match, TRBD1 (5 bases). The V gene's germline CDR1 is LGHNA and CDR2 YSLEER. Trimming took 3 bases from V and 10 from J, leaving 19 bases between them. This CDR3 contains 16 residues. CDR3 amino acids: CASSQVWAGRASPLHF. The CDR3 DNA is TGCGCCAGCAGCCAGGTATGGGCAGGGAGGGCCTCACCCCTCCACTTT.

V gene TRBV27 combines with J gene TRBJ1-2; the D gene is possibly TRBD1 (5 bases). The CDR3 loop spans 12 amino acids. V lost 4 bases and J lost 8, with 11 bases in between. CDR1 and CDR2 (germline): MNHEY, SMNVEV (reference sequence). CDR3 bases: TGTGCCAGCAGTTCGGGGGGAAGAGGCTACACCTTC. Residues: CASSSGGRGYTF.

The chain carries TRBV24-1 and TRBJ2-7; the match to TRBD1 covers 11 bases. J gave up 6 bases and V 4 bases, and 4 bases lay outside the gene matches. CDR3 size: 14 residues. Per germline, CDR1 KGHDR and CDR2 SFDVKD. CDR3 in amino acids: CATSEPDRGLEQYF. The DNA of the CDR3 is TGTGCCACCAGTGAGCCGGACAGGGGGCTCGAGCAGTACTTC.